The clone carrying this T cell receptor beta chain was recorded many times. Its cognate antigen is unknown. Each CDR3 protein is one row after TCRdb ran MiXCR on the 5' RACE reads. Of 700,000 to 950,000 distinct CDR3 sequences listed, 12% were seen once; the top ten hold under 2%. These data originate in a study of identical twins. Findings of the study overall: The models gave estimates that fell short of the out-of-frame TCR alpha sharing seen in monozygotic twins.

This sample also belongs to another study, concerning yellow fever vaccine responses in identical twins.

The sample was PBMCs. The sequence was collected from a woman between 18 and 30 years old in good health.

This chain's CDR3 is CSASTGTHYEQYF. CDR3 nucleotides: TGCAGTGCTTCAACCGGGACTCACTACGAGCAGTACTTC. This chain links TRBV20-1 with TRBJ2-7; TRBD2 is a possible D gene (6 bases). CDR1 and CDR2 (germline): DFQATT, SNEGSKA (reference sequence). Between the trimmed V and J ends, which lost 5 bases and 3 bases, there was a span of 14 bases. This CDR3 has 13 residues.